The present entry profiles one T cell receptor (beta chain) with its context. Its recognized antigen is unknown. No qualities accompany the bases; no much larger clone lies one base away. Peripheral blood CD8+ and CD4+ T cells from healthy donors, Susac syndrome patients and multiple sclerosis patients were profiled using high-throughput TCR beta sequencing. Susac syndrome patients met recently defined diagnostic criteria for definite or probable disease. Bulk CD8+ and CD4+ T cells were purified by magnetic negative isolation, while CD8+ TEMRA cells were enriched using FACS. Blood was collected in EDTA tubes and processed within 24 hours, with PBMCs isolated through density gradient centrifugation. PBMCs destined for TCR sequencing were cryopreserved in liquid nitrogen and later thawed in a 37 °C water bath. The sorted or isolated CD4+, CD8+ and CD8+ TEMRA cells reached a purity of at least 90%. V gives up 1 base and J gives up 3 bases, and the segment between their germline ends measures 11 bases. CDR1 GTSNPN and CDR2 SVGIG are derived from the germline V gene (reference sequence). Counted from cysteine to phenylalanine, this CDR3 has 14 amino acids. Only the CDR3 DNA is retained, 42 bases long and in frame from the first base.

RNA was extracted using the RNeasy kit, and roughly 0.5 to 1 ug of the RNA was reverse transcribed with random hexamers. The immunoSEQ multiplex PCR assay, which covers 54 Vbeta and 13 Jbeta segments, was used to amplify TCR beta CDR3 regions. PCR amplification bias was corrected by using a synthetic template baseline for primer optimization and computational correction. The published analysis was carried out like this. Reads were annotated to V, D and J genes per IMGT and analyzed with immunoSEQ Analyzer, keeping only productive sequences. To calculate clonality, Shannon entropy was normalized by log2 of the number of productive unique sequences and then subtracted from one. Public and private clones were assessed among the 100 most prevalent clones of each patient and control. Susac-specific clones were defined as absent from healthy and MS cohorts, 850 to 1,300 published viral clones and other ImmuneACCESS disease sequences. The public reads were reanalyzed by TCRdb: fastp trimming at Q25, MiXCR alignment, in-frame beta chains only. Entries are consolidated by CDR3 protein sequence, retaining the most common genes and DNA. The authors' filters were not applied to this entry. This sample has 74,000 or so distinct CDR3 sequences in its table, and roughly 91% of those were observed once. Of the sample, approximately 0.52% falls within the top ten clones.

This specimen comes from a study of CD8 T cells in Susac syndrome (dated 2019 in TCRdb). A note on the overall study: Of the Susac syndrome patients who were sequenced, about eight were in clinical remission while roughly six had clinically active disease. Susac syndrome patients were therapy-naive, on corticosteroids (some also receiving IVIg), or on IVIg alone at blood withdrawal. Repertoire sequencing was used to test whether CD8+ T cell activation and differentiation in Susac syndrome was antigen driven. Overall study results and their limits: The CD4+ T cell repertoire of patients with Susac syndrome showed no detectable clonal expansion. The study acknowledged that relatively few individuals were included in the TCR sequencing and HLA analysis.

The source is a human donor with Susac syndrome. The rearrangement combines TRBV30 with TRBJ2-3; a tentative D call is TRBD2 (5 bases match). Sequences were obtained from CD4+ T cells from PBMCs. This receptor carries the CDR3 CAWSAERGTDTQYF. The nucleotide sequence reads TGTGCCTGGAGTGCAGAGAGAGGGACAGATACGCAGTATTTT.